A selection of T cell receptor beta chains follows, all from one sample in a study of T cell responses to AZD1222 COVID-19 vaccine. Measured with immunoSEQ multiplex PCR; TCRdb has only the in-frame clones, and not every one. The sample holds 110,000 or so clones, 88% seen once. Sequencing used peripheral blood, obtained 28 days after the second AZD1222 dose. The receptors originated from an adult who received the AZD1222 COVID-19 vaccine. The CDR3 runs from the conserved cysteine through the conserved F or W. The order of the fields is clone size, D gene, V gene, J gene, CDR3 DNA, CDR3 protein. D genes are given only for firm matches. Only some rows state a clone size, as once, few, many or a class for expanded clones.

.	.	TRBV7-2	TRBJ2-5	TGTGCCAGCAGCTCGGGGATTGTACAAGAGACCCAGTACTTC	CASSSGIVQETQYF
.	.	TRBV16	TRBJ1-2	TGTGCCAGCAGCCAAGTCGACGGCGCTAACTATGGCTACACCTTC	CASSQVDGANYGYTF
once	.	TRBV10-3	TRBJ2-3	TGTGCCATCAGTGAGTCGGTTGTAGTAGATACGCAGTATTTT	CAISESVVVDTQYF
few	.	TRBV10-3	TRBJ1-5	TGTGCCATCAGTGAGAACTGGAATCAGCCCCAGCATTTT	CAISENWNQPQHF
once	TRBD2	TRBV7-2	TRBJ2-7	TGTGCCAGCAGCTTAGGCGGGGGTTACGAGCAGTACTTC	CASSLGGGYEQYF
.	TRBD1	TRBV7-3	TRBJ1-2	TGTGCCAGCAGCCAGGGGGCCGACTATGGCTACACCTTC	CASSQGADYGYTF
.	.	TRBV5-1	TRBJ1-2	TGCGCCAGCAGCCGTGACAGCAACCCTGGGGATGGCTACACCTTC	CASSRDSNPGDGYTF
.	.	TRBV28	TRBJ1-1	TGTGCCAGCACGACCCCCTACTCAATCCCGATGAACACTGAAGCTTTCTTT	CASTTPYSIPMNTEAFF
few	.	TRBV20-1	TRBJ1-1	TGCAGTGCTAGTCCGGCTACGAACACTGAAGCTTTCTTT	CSASPATNTEAFF
few	.	TRBV7-9	TRBJ1-2	TGTGCCAGCAGCTTAGCGCGGGTGGATGGCTACACCTTC	CASSLARVDGYTF
.	.	TRBV6-4	TRBJ1-1	TGTGCCAGCAGGAGGGAAGGCGGGAACACTGAAGCTTTCTTT	CASRREGGNTEAFF
.	.	TRBV7-9	TRBJ1-2	TGTGCCAGCACCGTACAAGCTAACTATGGCTACACCTTC	CASTVQANYGYTF
.	.	TRBV7-7	TRBJ2-5	TGTGCTAGCAGCTTATCGGTTTTCCCAGAGACCCAGTACTTC	CASSLSVFPETQYF
few	.	TRBV6-5	TRBJ1-1	TGTGCCAGCAGTTACTCGATTAGTACCCTGAACACTGAAGCTTTCTTT	CASSYSISTLNTEAFF
.	TRBD1	TRBV9	TRBJ2-7	TGTGCCAGCAGCGGGACAGGGGGCCACGAGCAGTACTTC	CASSGTGGHEQYF